The clone carrying this TCR beta chain has only a few counts. This sample is part of a study of blood T cell repertoires in COVID-19. Across the whole study: Samples representing acute and convalescent COVID-19 were sourced from the United States, Italy and Spain. PBMCs, B-cell-depleted T cells, or T cells provided the cDNA or gDNA that made up the material.

Original data processing: Using reference gene primer amplification, nucleated cell counts were estimated. TCRdb's table, derived via immunoSEQ multiplex PCR, lists solely in-frame clones and lacks some. D and trimming come from the DNA, and the V and J calls and clone size come from that table. The sample carries 60,000 to 75,000 clones, 88% recorded once. CDR1 and CDR2 (germline): KGHSH, LQKENI. V lost 0 bases and J lost 5; bases outside the gene matches: 2. The CDR3 is 14 residues long. The TCR sequence derives from a human donor in a cohort sampled during active COVID-19. The source material was peripheral blood. V and J are TRBV18 and TRBJ1-2; 8 nucleotides line up with TRBD1. Here the CDR3 reads CASSPPQGAYGYTF. CDR3 sequence (DNA): TGTGCCAGCTCACCACCGCAGGGGGCGTATGGCTACACCTTC.